The clone carrying this T cell receptor beta chain was picked up one time. Its antigen is as yet unknown. After removal of 1 base from V and 2 bases from J, the junction contained 8 bases not matched to a gene. CDR3 size: 17 residues. Germline CDR1 reads LNHDA; CDR2 reads SQIVND (reference sequence). Primers included in the PCR were 60 Vbeta and 13 Jbeta primers. Assay: immunoSEQ multiplex PCR; the TCRdb copy retains only in-frame clones and omits some. Among around 190,000 clones, roughly a tenth were seen once, and the ten largest hold approximately 1.3%. These data come from a study of cytomegalovirus exposure and HLA in healthy donors. Notes on the study in general: A later analysis reportedly found fewer N-insertions in an Asian-associated ancestry cluster than the roughly 680-donor mean.

The sample comprised PBMCs. This receptor was identified in a woman in her 30s in good health and CMV-seropositive. The chain is built from TRBV19 and TRBJ2-3; TRBD2 matches at 8 bases. The CDR3 region has the DNA TGTGCCAGTAGTATAGGAGGTAGCGGGAAATTCACAGATACGCAGTATTTT. This sequence encodes CASSIGGSGKFTDTQYF.